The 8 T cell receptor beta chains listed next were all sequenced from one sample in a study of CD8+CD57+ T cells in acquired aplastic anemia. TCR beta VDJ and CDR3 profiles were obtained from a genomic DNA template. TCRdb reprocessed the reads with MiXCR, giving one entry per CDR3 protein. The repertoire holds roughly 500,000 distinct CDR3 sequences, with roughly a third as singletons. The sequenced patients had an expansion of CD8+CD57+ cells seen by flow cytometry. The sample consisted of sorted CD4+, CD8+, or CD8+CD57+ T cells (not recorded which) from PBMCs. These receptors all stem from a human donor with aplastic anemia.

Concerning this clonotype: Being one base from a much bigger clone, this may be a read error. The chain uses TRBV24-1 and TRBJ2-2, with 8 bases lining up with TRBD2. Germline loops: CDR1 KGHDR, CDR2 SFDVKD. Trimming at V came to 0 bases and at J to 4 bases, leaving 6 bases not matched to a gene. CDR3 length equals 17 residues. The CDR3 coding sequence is TGTGCCACCAGTGATTTGCGGGAGGGCCGACTCACCGGGGAGCTGTTTTTT. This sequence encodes CATSDLREGRLTGELFF.

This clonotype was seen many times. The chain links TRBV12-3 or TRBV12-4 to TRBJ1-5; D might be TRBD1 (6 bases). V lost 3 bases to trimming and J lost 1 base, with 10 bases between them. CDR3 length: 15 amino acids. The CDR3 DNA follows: TGTGCCAGCAGTTTTGAAGGGACAAGCAATCAGCCCCAGCATTTT. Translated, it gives CASSFEGTSNQPQHF.

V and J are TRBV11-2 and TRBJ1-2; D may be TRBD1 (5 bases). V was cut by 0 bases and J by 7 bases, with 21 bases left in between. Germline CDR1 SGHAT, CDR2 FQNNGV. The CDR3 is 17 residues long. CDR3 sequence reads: CASSLDSNRQGQGGYTF. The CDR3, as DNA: TGTGCCAGCAGCTTAGATTCCAACCGGCAGGGCCAGGGTGGCTACACCTTC.

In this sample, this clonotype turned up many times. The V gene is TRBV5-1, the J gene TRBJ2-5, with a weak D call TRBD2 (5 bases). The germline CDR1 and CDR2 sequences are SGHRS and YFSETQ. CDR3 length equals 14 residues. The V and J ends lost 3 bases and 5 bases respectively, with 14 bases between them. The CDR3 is CASSSELGRETQYF. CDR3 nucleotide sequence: TGCGCCAGCAGCTCCGAACTAGGGCGGGAGACCCAGTACTTC.

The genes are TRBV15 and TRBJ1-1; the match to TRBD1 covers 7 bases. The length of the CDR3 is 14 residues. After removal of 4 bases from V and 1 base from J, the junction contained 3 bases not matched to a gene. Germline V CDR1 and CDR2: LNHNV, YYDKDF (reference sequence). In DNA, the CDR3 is TGTGCCACCAGCATTAGACAGGGGAACACTGAAGCTTTCTTT. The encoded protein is CATSIRQGNTEAFF.

Here the CDR3 reads CSAQTGADTEAFF. The DNA of the CDR3 is TGCAGTGCGCAAACAGGTGCGGACACTGAAGCTTTCTTT. V gene TRBV20-1 combines with J gene TRBJ1-1; TRBD1 is a possible D gene (5 bases). Trimming pared 6 bases from V and 3 bases from J, leaving 14 bases between. The CDR3 is made up of 13 amino acids. CDR1 is DFQATT and CDR2 is SNEGSKA in the germline V gene (reference sequence).

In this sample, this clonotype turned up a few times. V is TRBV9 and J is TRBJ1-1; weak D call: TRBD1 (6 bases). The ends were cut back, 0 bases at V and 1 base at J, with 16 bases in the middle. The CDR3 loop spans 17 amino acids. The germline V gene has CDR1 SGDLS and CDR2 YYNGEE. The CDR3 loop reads CASSVVMGAGRNTEAFF. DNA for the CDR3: TGTGCCAGCAGCGTAGTCATGGGGGCAGGAAGGAACACTGAAGCTTTCTTT.

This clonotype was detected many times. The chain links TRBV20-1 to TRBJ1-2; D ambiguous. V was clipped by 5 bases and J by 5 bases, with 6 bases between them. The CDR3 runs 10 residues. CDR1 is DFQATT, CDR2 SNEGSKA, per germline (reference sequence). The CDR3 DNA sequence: TGCAGTGCTGACGGATATGGCTACACCTTC. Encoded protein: CSADGYGYTF.